This TCR beta chain is drawn from a study of blood T cell repertoires in COVID-19. The wider study: Acute-phase and convalescent COVID-19 samples originated in the United States, Italy and Spain. From T cells, B-cell-depleted T cells, or PBMCs came the material, which was cDNA or gDNA.

CDR1 is SGHAT, CDR2 FQNNGV, per germline. The V end was cut by 5 bases, the J end by 0 bases, with 11 bases between. The CDR3 totals 14 residues. How the authors handled the data: Amplification of reference gene primers provided the estimated nucleated cell counts. Measured with immunoSEQ multiplex PCR; TCRdb has only the in-frame clones, and not every one. V, J and clone size derive from that table, while D and trimming were established from the DNA sequence. Found here are 110,000 to 150,000 clones, almost 85% of them singletons; the top ten hold about 3.2%. Sequenced: peripheral blood. The receptor's source is a man over 45 with acute or convalescent COVID-19. This rearrangement joins TRBV11-2 to TRBJ2-7; D uncertain. The CDR3, as DNA: TGTGCCAGCAGCCCACAGTTCTCCTCCTACGAGCAGTACTTC. It translates to CASSPQFSSYEQYF.